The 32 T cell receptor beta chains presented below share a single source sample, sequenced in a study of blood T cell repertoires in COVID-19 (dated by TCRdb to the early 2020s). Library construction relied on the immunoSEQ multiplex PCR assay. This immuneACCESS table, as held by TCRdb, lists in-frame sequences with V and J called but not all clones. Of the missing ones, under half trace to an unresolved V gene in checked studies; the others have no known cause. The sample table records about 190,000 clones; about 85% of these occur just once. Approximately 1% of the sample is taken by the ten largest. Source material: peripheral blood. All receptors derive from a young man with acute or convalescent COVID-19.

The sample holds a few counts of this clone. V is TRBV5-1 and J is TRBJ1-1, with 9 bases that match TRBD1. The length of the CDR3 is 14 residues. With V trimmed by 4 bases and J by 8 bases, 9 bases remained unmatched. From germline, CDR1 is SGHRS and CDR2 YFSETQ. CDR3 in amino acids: CASSKDRGGREAFF. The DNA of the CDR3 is TGCGCCAGCAGCAAGGACAGGGGCGGTCGGGAAGCTTTCTTT. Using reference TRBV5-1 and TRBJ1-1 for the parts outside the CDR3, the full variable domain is KAGVTQTPRYLIKTRGQQVTLSCSPISGHRSVSWYQQTPGQGLQFLFEYFSETQRNKGNFPGRFSGRQFSNSRSEMNVSTLELGDSALYLCASSKDRGGREAFFGQGTRLTVV.

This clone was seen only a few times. In DNA form, the CDR3 reads TGTGCCAGCAGCCCCCCAGCGGCGAGCTCTGGAAACACCATATATTTT. This codes for CASSPPAASSGNTIYF. The rearrangement uses TRBV9 and TRBJ1-3; D not resolved. Per germline, CDR1 SGDLS and CDR2 YYNGEE. V dropped 4 bases and J dropped 0 bases, with 14 bases sitting between them. The CDR3 runs to 16 residues.

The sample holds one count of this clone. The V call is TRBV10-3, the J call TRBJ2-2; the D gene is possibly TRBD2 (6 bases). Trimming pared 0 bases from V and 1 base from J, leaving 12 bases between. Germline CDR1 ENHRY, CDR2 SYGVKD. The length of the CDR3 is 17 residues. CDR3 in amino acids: CAISESRGSGNTGELFF. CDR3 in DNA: TGTGCCATCAGTGAGTCCCGCGGTAGCGGGAACACCGGGGAGCTGTTTTTT.

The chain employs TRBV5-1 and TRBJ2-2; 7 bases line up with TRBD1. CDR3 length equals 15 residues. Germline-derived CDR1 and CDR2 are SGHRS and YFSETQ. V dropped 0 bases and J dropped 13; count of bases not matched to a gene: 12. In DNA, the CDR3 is TGCGCCAGCAGCTTGGCCCTCGTAGGGGGCGAGGGGCTGTTTTTT. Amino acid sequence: CASSLALVGGEGLFF.

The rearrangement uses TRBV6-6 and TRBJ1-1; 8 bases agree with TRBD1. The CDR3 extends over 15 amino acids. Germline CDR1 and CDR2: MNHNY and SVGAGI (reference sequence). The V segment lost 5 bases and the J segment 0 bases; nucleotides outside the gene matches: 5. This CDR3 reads CASSPGQGMNTEAFF. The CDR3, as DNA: TGTGCCAGCAGTCCTGGACAGGGAATGAACACTGAAGCTTTCTTT.

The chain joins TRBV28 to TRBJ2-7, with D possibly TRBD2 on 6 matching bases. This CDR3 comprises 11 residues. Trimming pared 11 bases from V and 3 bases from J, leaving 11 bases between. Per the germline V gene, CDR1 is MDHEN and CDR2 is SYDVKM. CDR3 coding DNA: TGTGCCTATGGGGAGGACTACGAGCAGTACTTC. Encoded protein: CAYGEDYEQYF.

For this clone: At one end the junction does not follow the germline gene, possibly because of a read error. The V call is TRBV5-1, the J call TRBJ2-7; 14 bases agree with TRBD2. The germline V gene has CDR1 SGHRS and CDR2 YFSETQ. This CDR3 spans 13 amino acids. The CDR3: CASSPGLAGVFKF. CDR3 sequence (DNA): TGCGCCAGCAGCCCGGGACTAGCGGGAGTATTTAAGTTC.

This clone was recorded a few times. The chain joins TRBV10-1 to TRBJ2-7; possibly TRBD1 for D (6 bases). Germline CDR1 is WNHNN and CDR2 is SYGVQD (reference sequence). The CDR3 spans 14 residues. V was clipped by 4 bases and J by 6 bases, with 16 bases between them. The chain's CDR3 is CASSAIGGYGEQYF. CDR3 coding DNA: TGCGCCAGCAGTGCCATAGGGGGTTATGGCGAGCAGTACTTC.

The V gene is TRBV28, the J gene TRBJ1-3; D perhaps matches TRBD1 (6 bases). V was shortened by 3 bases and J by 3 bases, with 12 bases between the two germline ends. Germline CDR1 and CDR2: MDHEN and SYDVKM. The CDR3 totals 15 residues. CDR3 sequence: CASSLWGLVGNTIYF. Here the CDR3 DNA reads TGTGCCAGCAGTTTGTGGGGGCTGGTTGGAAACACCATATATTTT.

CDR3 nucleotide sequence: TGTGCCAGCGGCGACATTACCACTGAAGCTTTCTTT. It yields the protein CASGDITTEAFF. The chain links TRBV7-9 to TRBJ1-1, with D unresolved. This CDR3 region has 12 residues. V was trimmed by 8 bases and J by 4 bases, leaving 11 bases between them. Germline CDR1 reads SEHNR; CDR2 reads FQNEAQ (reference sequence).

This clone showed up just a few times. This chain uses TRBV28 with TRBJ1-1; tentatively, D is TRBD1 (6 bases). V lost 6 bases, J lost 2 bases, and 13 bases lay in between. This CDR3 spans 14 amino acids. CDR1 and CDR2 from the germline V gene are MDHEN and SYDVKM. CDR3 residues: CASSWAGTNTEAFF. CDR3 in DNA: TGTGCCAGCAGCTGGGCAGGGACAAACACTGAAGCTTTCTTT.

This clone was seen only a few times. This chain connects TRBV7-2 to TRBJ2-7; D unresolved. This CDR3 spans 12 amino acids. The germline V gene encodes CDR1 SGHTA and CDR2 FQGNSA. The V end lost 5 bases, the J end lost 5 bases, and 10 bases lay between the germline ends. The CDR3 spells CASSAPRDEQYF. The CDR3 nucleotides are TGTGCCAGCAGCGCCCCACGGGACGAGCAGTACTTC.

The chain's CDR3 is CASSFPGDRSYEQYF. The CDR3 nucleotides read TGTGCCAGCAGTTTCCCCGGTGACAGGTCCTACGAGCAGTACTTC. The chain joins TRBV28 to TRBJ2-7; D is possibly TRBD1 (6 bases). Germline CDR1 is MDHEN and CDR2 is SYDVKM. This CDR3 has 15 amino acids. V shed 3 bases and J shed 1 base, with 13 bases lying between them.

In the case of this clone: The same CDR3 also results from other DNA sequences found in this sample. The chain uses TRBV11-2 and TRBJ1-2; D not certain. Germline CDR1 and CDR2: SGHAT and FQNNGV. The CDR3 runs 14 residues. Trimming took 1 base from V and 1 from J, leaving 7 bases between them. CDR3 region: CASSLAGFNYGYTF. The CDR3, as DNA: TGTGCCAGCAGCTTAGCAGGATTTAACTATGGCTACACCTTC.

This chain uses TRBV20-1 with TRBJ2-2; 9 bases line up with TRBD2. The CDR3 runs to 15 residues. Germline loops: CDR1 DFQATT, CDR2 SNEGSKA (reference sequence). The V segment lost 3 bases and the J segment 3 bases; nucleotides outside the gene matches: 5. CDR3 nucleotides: TGCAGTGCTAGTATGTTAGCGGGAGACACCGGGGAGCTGTTTTTT. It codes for CSASMLAGDTGELFF.

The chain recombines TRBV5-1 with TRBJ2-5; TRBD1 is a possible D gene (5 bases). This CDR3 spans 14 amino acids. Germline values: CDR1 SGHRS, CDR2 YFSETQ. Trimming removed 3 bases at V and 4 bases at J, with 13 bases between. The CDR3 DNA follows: TGCGCCAGCAGCTATAACGATCAGGGAGAGACCCAGTACTTC. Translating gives CASSYNDQGETQYF.

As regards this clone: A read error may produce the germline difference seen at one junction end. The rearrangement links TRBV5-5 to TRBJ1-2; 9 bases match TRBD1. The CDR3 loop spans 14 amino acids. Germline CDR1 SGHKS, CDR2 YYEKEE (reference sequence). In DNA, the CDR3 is TGTGCCAGCAACTTGGGACAGGGCGCATATGGCTACACCTTC. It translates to CASNLGQGAYGYTF.

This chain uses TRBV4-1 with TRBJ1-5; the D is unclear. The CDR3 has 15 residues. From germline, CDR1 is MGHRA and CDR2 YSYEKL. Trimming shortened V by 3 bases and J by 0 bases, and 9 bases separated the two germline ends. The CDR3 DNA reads TGCGCCAGCAGCCAGGCAGGTAATAGCAATCAGCCCCAGCATTTT. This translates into CASSQAGNSNQPQHF.

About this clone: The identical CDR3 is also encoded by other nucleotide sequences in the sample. Written as DNA, the CDR3 is TGTGCCTGGAGTGTTGGAGGGGGCAATCAGCCCCAGCATTTT. Protein sequence: CAWSVGGGNQPQHF. The chain uses TRBV30 and TRBJ1-5, with a tentative D call TRBD1 (5 bases). The V end lost 0 bases, the J end lost 2 bases, and 8 bases lay between the germline ends. Germline V gene sequence: CDR1 GTSNPN, CDR2 SVGIG (reference sequence). The CDR3 has 14 amino acids. Combining the CDR3 with reference TRBV30 and TRBJ1-5 gives the whole variable domain SQTIHQWPATLVQPVGSPLSLECTVEGTSNPNLYWYRQAAGRGLQLLFYSVGIGQISSEVPQNLSASRPQDRQFILSSKKLLLSDSGFYLCAWSVGGGNQPQHFGDGTRLSIL.

The CDR3 protein is CASESAGSTNTEAFF. CDR3 sequence (DNA): TGCGCCAGCGAAAGCGCCGGGTCCACGAACACTGAAGCTTTCTTT. V is TRBV5-1 and J is TRBJ1-1, with D unresolved. The CDR3 contains 15 residues. Trimming removed 7 bases at V and 1 base at J, with 17 bases between. Germline V gene sequence: CDR1 SGHRS, CDR2 YFSETQ. Using reference TRBV5-1 and TRBJ1-1 for the parts outside the CDR3, the full variable domain is KAGVTQTPRYLIKTRGQQVTLSCSPISGHRSVSWYQQTPGQGLQFLFEYFSETQRNKGNFPGRFSGRQFSNSRSEMNVSTLELGDSALYLCASESAGSTNTEAFFGQGTRLTVV.

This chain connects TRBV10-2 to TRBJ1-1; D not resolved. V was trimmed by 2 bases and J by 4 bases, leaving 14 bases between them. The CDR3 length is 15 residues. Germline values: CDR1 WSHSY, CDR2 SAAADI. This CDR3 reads CASSEAGYFTTEAFF. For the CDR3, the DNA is TGCGCCAGCAGTGAGGCAGGCTATTTTACCACTGAAGCTTTCTTT.

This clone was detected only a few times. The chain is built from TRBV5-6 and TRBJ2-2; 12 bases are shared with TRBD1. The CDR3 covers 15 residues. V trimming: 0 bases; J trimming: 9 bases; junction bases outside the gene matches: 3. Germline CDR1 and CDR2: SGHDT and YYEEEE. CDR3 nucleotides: TGTGCCAGCAGCTTGGGTGGGACAGGGGGCCGGGAGCTGTTTTTT. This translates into CASSLGGTGGRELFF.

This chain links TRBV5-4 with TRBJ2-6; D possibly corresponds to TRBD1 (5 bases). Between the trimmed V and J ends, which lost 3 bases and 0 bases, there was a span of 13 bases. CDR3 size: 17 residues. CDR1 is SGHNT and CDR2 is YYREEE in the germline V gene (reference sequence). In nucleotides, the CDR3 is TGTGCCAGCAGCTCCGGTGGGGCCAGCTCTGGGGCCAACGTCCTGACTTTC. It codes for CASSSGGASSGANVLTF.

CDR3 coding DNA: TGCAGCGCCGCACCGAGACAGGAGAGCACTTACACCTTC. It codes for CSAAPRQESTYTF. This chain uses TRBV29-1 with TRBJ1-2; perhaps TRBD1 as D (6 bases). The CDR3 runs to 13 residues. Trimming took 7 bases from V and 11 from J, leaving 23 bases between them. Germline CDR1 is SQVTM and CDR2 is ANQGSEA. The entire variable domain, with the rest obtained from reference TRBV29-1 and TRBJ1-2, is as follows: SAVISQKPSRDICQRGTSLTIQCQVDSQVTMMFWYRQQPGQSLTLIATANQGSEATYESGFVIDKFPISRPNLTFSTLTVSNMSPEDSSIYLCSAAPRQESTYTFGSGTRLTVV.

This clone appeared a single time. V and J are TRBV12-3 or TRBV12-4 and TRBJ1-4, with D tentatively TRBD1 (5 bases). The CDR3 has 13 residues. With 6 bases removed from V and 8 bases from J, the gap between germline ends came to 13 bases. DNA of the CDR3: TGTGCCAGCAGCCCCCTAGGGGAAGAAAAACTGTTTTTT. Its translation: CASSPLGEEKLFF.

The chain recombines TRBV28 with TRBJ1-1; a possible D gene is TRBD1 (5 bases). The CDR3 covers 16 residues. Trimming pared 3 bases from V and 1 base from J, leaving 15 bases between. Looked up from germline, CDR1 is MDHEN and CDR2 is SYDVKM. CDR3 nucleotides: TGTGCCAGCAGTTTCTTTCGGGGGAGGAGGAACACTGAAGCTTTCTTT. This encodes CASSFFRGRRNTEAFF.

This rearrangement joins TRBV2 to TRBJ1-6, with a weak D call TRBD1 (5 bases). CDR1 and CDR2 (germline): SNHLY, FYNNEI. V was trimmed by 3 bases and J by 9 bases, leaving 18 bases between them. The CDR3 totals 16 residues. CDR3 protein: CASSDSTGDRGSPLHF. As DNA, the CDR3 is TGTGCCAGCAGTGACAGTACGGGGGATCGGGGTTCACCCCTCCACTTT.

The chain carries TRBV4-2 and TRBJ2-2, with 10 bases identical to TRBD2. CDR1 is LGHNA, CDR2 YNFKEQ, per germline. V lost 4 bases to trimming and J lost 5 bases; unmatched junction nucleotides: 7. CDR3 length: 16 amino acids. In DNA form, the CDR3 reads TGTGCCAGCAGCCGCCCGAGCGGGAGGGGGACCGGGGAGCTGTTTTTT. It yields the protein CASSRPSGRGTGELFF.

CDR3 residues: CASRGGRSSYNEQFF. The CDR3 DNA reads TGTGCCAGCAGGGGGGGACGGAGCTCCTACAATGAGCAGTTCTTC. V is TRBV6-5 and J is TRBJ2-1; tentative D call: TRBD2 (6 bases). The CDR3 loop spans 15 amino acids. V lost 6 bases and J 0 bases, leaving 12 bases between the germline ends. Germline CDR1 is MNHEY and CDR2 is SVGAGI.

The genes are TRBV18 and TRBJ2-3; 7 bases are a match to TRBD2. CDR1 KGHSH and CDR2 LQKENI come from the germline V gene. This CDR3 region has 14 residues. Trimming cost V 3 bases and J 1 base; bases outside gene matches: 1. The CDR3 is CASSPTSGTDTQYF. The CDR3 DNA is TGTGCCAGCTCACCTACTAGCGGCACAGATACGCAGTATTTT.

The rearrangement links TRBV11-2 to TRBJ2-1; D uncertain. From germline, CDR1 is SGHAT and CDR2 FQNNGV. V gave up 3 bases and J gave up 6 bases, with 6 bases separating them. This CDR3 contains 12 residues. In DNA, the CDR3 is TGTGCCAGCAGCTTTCCCAGCAATGAGCAGTTCTTC. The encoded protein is CASSFPSNEQFF.

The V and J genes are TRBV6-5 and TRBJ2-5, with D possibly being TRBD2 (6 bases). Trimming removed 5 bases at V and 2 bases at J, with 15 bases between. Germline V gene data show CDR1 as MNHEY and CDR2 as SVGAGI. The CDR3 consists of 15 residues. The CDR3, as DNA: TGTGCCAGCAGTCCCCGGAGGGGCGCACAAGAGACCCAGTACTTC. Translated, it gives CASSPRRGAQETQYF.